A single sample gave rise to the 32 T cell receptor beta chains below, sequenced in a study of shared clonotypes between healthy human individuals (dated by TCRdb to between 2020 and 2021). Receptor libraries were prepared by the immunoSEQ multiplex PCR assay. TCRdb limited this immuneACCESS table to in-frame rearrangements with V and J called. A share of clones is missing; checked studies link under half to unresolved V genes, and the rest is unexplained. The table for this sample lists hundreds of thousands of clones; almost 97% of them were counted only once. Clones ranked in the top ten supply approximately 0.06% of the sample. The source material was naive CD4+ T cells sorted from blood. Interpreted using the paper, the cell subset or site label stands for: CD45RA+ positively selected. The source of these receptors is a woman in her twenties or thirties in good health.

This chain links TRBV28 with TRBJ1-1; 10 nucleotides agree with TRBD1. After removal of 2 bases from V and 8 bases from J, the junction contained 8 bases not matched to a gene. Germline values: CDR1 MDHEN, CDR2 SYDVKM. The CDR3 is 15 amino acids. The CDR3 region is CASSLGGQGKKEAFF. The CDR3 coding sequence is TGTGCCAGCAGTTTAGGGGGACAGGGGAAAAAAGAAGCTTTCTTT.

This rearrangement joins TRBV14 to TRBJ2-7; possible D gene TRBD1, 6 bases. The V gene lost 1 base and the J gene lost 0 bases, with 13 bases spanning the gap. Germline V gives CDR1 SGHDN, CDR2 FVKESK. The CDR3 is made up of 16 amino acids. CDR3 DNA: TGTGCCAGCAGCCAAGTTACGGGACAAAACTCCTACGAGCAGTACTTC. Protein sequence: CASSQVTGQNSYEQYF.

V is TRBV5-1 and J is TRBJ2-1, with 9 bases matching TRBD2. CDR1 and CDR2 (germline): SGHRS, YFSETQ. V was pared by 2 bases and J by 7 bases, with 7 bases of the junction left unmatched. This CDR3 comprises 15 residues. The CDR3 coding sequence is TGCGCCAGCAGCTTTTTAGCGGGAGCGAGGAATGAGCAGTTCTTC. Its translation is CASSFLAGARNEQFF.

With respect to this clone: The sample holds other DNA sequences that translate to the same CDR3. CDR3 region: CASSYSQGAGTEAFF. CDR3 nucleotide sequence: TGTGCCAGCAGTTACTCTCAGGGGGCGGGAACTGAAGCTTTCTTT. The V and J genes are TRBV6-5 and TRBJ1-1; 8 bases are a match to TRBD1. Unmatched junction bases numbered 5, after V lost 0 bases and J lost 5 bases. CDR3 length equals 15 residues. CDR1 is MNHEY, CDR2 SVGAGI, per germline.

The rearrangement uses TRBV29-1 and TRBJ1-4, with 8 bases that match TRBD1. Germline loops: CDR1 SQVTM, CDR2 ANQGSEA. The CDR3 has 15 residues. Unmatched junction bases numbered 10, after V lost 0 bases and J lost 10 bases. DNA of the CDR3: TGCAGCGTTGAAGATCGGTCCAGGGGGCGAGGAAAACTGTTTTTT. Its translation is CSVEDRSRGRGKLFF.

J is TRBJ2-1 and V is TRBV9; perhaps TRBD2 as D (5 bases). Per germline, CDR1 SGDLS and CDR2 YYNGEE. The CDR3 is 16 residues long. Trimming stripped 0 bases from V and 1 base from J, with 11 bases between. CDR3 in amino acids: CASSVAPTGSYNEQFF. CDR3 in DNA: TGTGCCAGCAGCGTAGCGCCGACGGGATCCTACAATGAGCAGTTCTTC.

The gene calls are TRBV10-2 and TRBJ2-7; D is perhaps TRBD2 (6 bases). The CDR3 runs 11 residues. With 4 bases removed from V and 7 bases from J, the gap between germline ends came to 8 bases. The V gene's germline CDR1 is WSHSY and CDR2 SAAADI. The CDR3 sequence: CASSGAGEQYF. The CDR3 nucleotides are TGCGCCAGCAGTGGCGCGGGGGAGCAGTACTTC.

The chain combines TRBV7-9 with TRBJ2-5; possible D gene TRBD1, 5 bases. V was cut by 0 bases and J by 4 bases, with 15 bases left in between. The length of the CDR3 is 16 residues. From germline, CDR1 is SEHNR and CDR2 FQNEAQ (reference sequence). The CDR3 sequence is CASSLARGRSAETQYF. CDR3 DNA sequence: TGTGCCAGCAGCTTAGCAAGGGGAAGGTCGGCAGAGACCCAGTACTTC.

This chain connects TRBV10-3 to TRBJ2-7; D possibly corresponds to TRBD2 (6 bases). Trimming shortened V by 10 bases and J by 5 bases, and 18 bases separated the two germline ends. Germline CDR1 and CDR2: ENHRY and SYGVKD. The CDR3 is made up of 13 amino acids. CDR3 sequence reads: CATRGEVENEQYF. The DNA of the CDR3 is TGTGCCACCCGCGGGGAAGTAGAGAACGAGCAGTACTTC.

The chain uses TRBV28 and TRBJ2-7; TRBD1 matches at 7 bases. Germline values: CDR1 MDHEN, CDR2 SYDVKM. The CDR3 is 14 residues long. Losses at the gene ends were 5 bases for V and 3 bases for J; bases not matched to a gene: 7. Here the CDR3 DNA reads TGTGCCAGCAGTGCATGGGACAGCTTCTACGAGCAGTACTTC. The encoded protein is CASSAWDSFYEQYF.

This chain uses TRBV28 with TRBJ2-7; TRBD2 is a possible D gene (6 bases). The CDR3 loop spans 11 amino acids. Germline V gives CDR1 MDHEN, CDR2 SYDVKM. Between the trimmed V and J ends, which lost 8 bases and 4 bases, there was a span of 9 bases. Here the CDR3 DNA reads TGTGCCAGCGAAAGCGGGTACGAGCAGTACTTC. Translating gives CASESGYEQYF. The variable domain in full, with the rest retrieved from reference TRBV28 and TRBJ2-7, is DVKVTQSSRYLVKRTGEKVFLECVQDMDHENMFWYRQDPGLGLRLIYFSYDVKMKEKGDIPEGYSVSREKKERFSLILESASTNQTSMYLCASESGYEQYFGPGTRLTVT.

The chain is built from TRBV28 and TRBJ1-1, with a tentative D call TRBD1 (6 bases). This CDR3 comprises 14 residues. Trimming removed 7 bases at V and 1 base at J, with 13 bases between. Germline lookup yields CDR1 MDHEN and CDR2 SYDVKM. CDR3 sequence: CASTIDRSNTEAFF. For the CDR3, the DNA is TGTGCCAGCACCATAGACAGGTCGAACACTGAAGCTTTCTTT.

This chain uses TRBV18 with TRBJ2-1; D unresolved. V was clipped by 1 base and J by 0 bases, with 7 bases between them. CDR1 is KGHSH and CDR2 is LQKENI in the germline V gene. The CDR3 sequence is 15 residues long. The CDR3 loop reads CASSPRVTSYNEQFF. CDR3 DNA: TGTGCCAGCTCACCACGGGTAACCTCCTACAATGAGCAGTTCTTC.

The chain has TRBV6-5 and TRBJ1-2, with no clear D. Germline V gives CDR1 MNHEY, CDR2 SVGAGI. The CDR3 length is 13 residues. Trimming took off 0 bases at V and 8 bases at J, with 10 bases between the two ends. CDR3 in DNA: TGTGCCAGCAGTTACTCGAGTGTGAAAGGCTACACCTTC. Translating it yields CASSYSSVKGYTF.

The rearrangement joins TRBV7-2 to TRBJ1-2; D might be TRBD1 (5 bases). This CDR3 has 11 amino acids. Germline V gives CDR1 SGHTA, CDR2 FQGNSA. Trimming cost V 8 bases and J 8 bases, with 12 bases left between them. The CDR3 coding sequence is TGTGCCAGCTGGGCAGGGCAAGGCTACACCTTC. It translates to CASWAGQGYTF.

This clone was seen more than once but under ten times. This rearrangement joins TRBV5-1 to TRBJ1-1; D possibly corresponds to TRBD1 (5 bases). The CDR3 runs 13 residues. Looked up from germline, CDR1 is SGHRS and CDR2 is YFSETQ. The ends were cut back, 0 bases at V and 6 bases at J, with 9 bases in the middle. The CDR3 sequence: CASSLEGHAEAFF. CDR3 bases: TGCGCCAGCAGCTTGGAGGGGCACGCTGAAGCTTTCTTT.

Note on this clone: The junction departs from germline at one end; a sequencing error may be responsible. The V gene is TRBV28, the J gene TRBJ2-7; D is tentatively TRBD1 or TRBD2 (6 bases each). This CDR3 is 12 amino acids long. Per germline, CDR1 MDHEN and CDR2 SYDVKM. CDR3 residues: CATGNAGHERYF. The CDR3 DNA reads TGTGCCACCGGAAATGCGGGACACGAGCGGTACTTC.

This clone was observed once. This chain links TRBV19 with TRBJ1-2; 7 bases map to TRBD1. The germline V gene has CDR1 LNHDA and CDR2 SQIVND (reference sequence). V lost 6 bases and J lost 0; bases outside the gene matches: 7. There are 15 residues in the CDR3. CDR3 nucleotide sequence: TGTGCCAGTAGCACAACCGGGACAGCTAACTATGGCTACACCTTC. This translates into CASSTTGTANYGYTF.

The rearrangement uses TRBV10-3 and TRBJ2-1; D unclear. Germline CDR1 is ENHRY and CDR2 is SYGVKD. Trimming left V 6 bases short and J 0 bases short, with 12 bases between. The CDR3 extends over 15 amino acids. The CDR3 DNA follows: TGTGCCATCAGCGTACCCGAGCCCTCCTACAATGAGCAGTTCTTC. As protein: CAISVPEPSYNEQFF.

The V gene is TRBV25-1, the J gene TRBJ2-5, with D unresolved. V was pared by 10 bases and J by 4 bases, with 7 bases between. CDR3 length: 10 residues. CDR1 is MGHDK and CDR2 is SYGVNS in the germline V gene. The CDR3 nucleotides are TGTGCCAAGTCCTTAGAGACCCAGTACTTC. Translating gives CAKSLETQYF. The whole variable domain, remainder taken from reference TRBV25-1 and TRBJ2-5, is EADIYQTPRYLVIGTGKKITLECSQTMGHDKMYWYQQDPGMELHLIHYSYGVNSTEKGDLSSESTVSRIRTEHFPLTLESARPSHTSQYLCAKSLETQYFGPGTRLLVL.

The chain has TRBV5-6 and TRBJ2-1, with 7 nucleotides matching TRBD2. The CDR3 is 15 amino acids. J was trimmed by 9 bases and V by 0 bases; bases with no gene match: 9. The germline CDR1 and CDR2 sequences are SGHDT and YYEEEE. The CDR3 is CASSLGGGRGFEQFF. The CDR3 nucleotides read TGTGCCAGCAGCTTGGGAGGCGGGAGAGGGTTTGAGCAGTTCTTC.

CDR3 coding DNA: TGTGCCAGTAGTATAGCTACTAGCGGGAGTTTAGGGGAGCTGTTTTTT. As protein: CASSIATSGSLGELFF. The rearrangement links TRBV19 to TRBJ2-2; 11 positions agree with TRBD2. Germline assignment: CDR1 LNHDA and CDR2 SQIVND (reference sequence). The trim removed 1 base at V and 8 bases at J, leaving 6 bases unmatched. CDR3 size: 16 residues.

This rearrangement joins TRBV11-2 to TRBJ1-2; D is perhaps TRBD1 (5 bases). CDR1 is SGHAT, CDR2 FQNNGV, per germline. Between the trimmed V and J ends, which lost 4 bases and 7 bases, there was a span of 7 bases. CDR3 length: 11 residues. The CDR3 nucleotides read TGTGCCAGCAGCTCTGGGGGTGGCTACACCTTC. Translated, it gives CASSSGGGYTF.

The J gene is TRBJ1-2, the V gene TRBV30, with D maybe TRBD1 (6 bases). V lost 7 bases and J lost 3, with 18 bases in between. This CDR3 is built from 14 residues. Germline CDR1 and CDR2: GTSNPN and SVGIG (reference sequence). CDR3 DNA: TGTGCCTTGGAGGGGGGTCGGCTGTACTATGGCTACACCTTC. Translated: CALEGGRLYYGYTF.

V gene TRBV28 combines with J gene TRBJ2-7, with D tentatively TRBD2 (5 bases). CDR1 MDHEN and CDR2 SYDVKM come from the germline V gene. The CDR3 runs to 15 residues. Trimming shortened V by 4 bases and J by 3 bases, and 16 bases separated the two germline ends. CDR3 sequence reads: CASSSRGPGIYEQYF. The CDR3 DNA sequence: TGTGCCAGCAGTTCCCGGGGTCCTGGGATCTACGAGCAGTACTTC.

This rearrangement joins TRBV19 to TRBJ2-7, with TRBD2 identical over 14 bases. CDR3 length equals 20 residues. Germline-derived CDR1 and CDR2 are LNHDA and SQIVND (reference sequence). The trim removed 6 bases at V and 0 bases at J, leaving 16 bases unmatched. As DNA, the CDR3 is TGTGCCAGTAGCCGAAGAACCGGGACTAGCGGGAGCCCGAGCTCCTACGAGCAGTACTTC. This encodes CASSRRTGTSGSPSSYEQYF.

The V gene is TRBV5-1, the J gene TRBJ1-4, with D perhaps matching TRBD1 (5 bases). The CDR3 is made up of 14 amino acids. Trimming took 3 bases from V and 8 from J, leaving 14 bases between them. Per the germline V gene, CDR1 is SGHRS and CDR2 is YFSETQ. Written as DNA, the CDR3 is TGCGCCAGCAGCTGGGGGAGCCAGGGAGAAAAACTGTTTTTT. This encodes CASSWGSQGEKLFF.

This clone has a single count. This chain links TRBV7-9 with TRBJ2-2, with 9 bases matching TRBD2. The germline CDR1 and CDR2 sequences are SEHNR and FQNEAQ (reference sequence). Trimming at V came to 4 bases and at J to 6 bases, leaving 6 bases not matched to a gene. CDR3 length: 15 residues. The chain's CDR3 is CASSSGSGSAGELFF. The CDR3 DNA is TGTGCCAGCAGCTCCGGTAGCGGGAGTGCCGGGGAGCTGTTTTTT.

This clone was counted a single time. CDR3 residues: CASSYSMRGETEAFF. In DNA form, the CDR3 reads TGTGCCAGCAGTTACTCGATGCGGGGCGAGACTGAAGCTTTCTTT. The chain combines TRBV6-5 with TRBJ1-1, with D possibly matching TRBD1 (5 bases). The CDR3 covers 15 residues. Per germline, CDR1 MNHEY and CDR2 SVGAGI. V dropped 0 bases and J dropped 5 bases, with 13 bases sitting between them.

This clone was seen only once. The V gene is TRBV6-1, the J gene TRBJ2-6, with a tentative D call TRBD1 (6 bases). Germline V lookup: CDR1 MNHNS, CDR2 SASEGT. This CDR3 region has 18 residues. Trimming pared 0 bases from V and 2 bases from J, leaving 14 bases between. This CDR3 reads CASSEAAGVIAGANVLTF. The CDR3 region has the DNA TGTGCCAGCAGTGAAGCAGCAGGGGTGATAGCTGGGGCCAACGTCCTGACTTTC.

The CDR3 loop is CASSIFSGKTYNEQFF. The CDR3 nucleotides read TGTGCCAGTAGTATATTTAGCGGAAAGACCTACAATGAGCAGTTCTTC. The chain couples TRBV19 to TRBJ2-1; tentative D call: TRBD2 (6 bases). There are 16 residues in the CDR3. Looked up from germline, CDR1 is LNHDA and CDR2 is SQIVND (reference sequence). Trimming took off 2 bases at V and 2 bases at J, with 13 bases between the two ends.

This chain links TRBV13 with TRBJ2-5, with no clear D. With the DNA end fitting TRBJ2-7 better, the J assignment may be wrong. Germline V gene sequence: CDR1 PRHDT, CDR2 FYEKMQ (reference sequence). This CDR3 has 13 amino acids. The CDR3 loop reads CASSPPWTYEQYF. The CDR3 DNA reads as TGTGCCAGCAGCCCCCCCTGGACCTACGAGCAGTACTTC.